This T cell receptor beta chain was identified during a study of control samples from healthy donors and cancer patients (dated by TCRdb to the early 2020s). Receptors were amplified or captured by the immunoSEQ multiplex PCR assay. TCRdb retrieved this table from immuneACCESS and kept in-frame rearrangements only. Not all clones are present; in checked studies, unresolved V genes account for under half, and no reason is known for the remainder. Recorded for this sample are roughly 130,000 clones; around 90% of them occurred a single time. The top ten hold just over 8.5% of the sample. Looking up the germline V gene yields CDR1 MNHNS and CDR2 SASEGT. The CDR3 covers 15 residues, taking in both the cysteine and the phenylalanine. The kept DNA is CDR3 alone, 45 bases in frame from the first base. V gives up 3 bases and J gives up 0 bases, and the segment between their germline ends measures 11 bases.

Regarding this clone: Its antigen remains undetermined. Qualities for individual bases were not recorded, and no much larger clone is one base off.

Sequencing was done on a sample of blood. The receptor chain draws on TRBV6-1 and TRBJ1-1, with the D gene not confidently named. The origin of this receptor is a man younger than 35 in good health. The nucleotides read TGTGCCAGCAGTGAGAGGGTACTAATGAACACTGAAGCTTTCTTT. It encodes CASSERVLMNTEAFF.